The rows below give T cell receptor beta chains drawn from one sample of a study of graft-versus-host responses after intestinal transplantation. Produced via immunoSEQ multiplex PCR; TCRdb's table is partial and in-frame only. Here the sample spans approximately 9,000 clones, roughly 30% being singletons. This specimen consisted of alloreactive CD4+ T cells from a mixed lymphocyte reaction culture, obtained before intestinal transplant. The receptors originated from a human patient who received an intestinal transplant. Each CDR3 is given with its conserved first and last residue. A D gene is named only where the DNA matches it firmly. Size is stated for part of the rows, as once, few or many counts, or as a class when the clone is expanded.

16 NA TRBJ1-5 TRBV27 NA CASSLSADRINQPQHF TGTGCCAGCAGTTTATCCGCGGACAGAATTAATCAGCCCCAGCATTTT
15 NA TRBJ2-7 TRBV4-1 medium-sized CASSQDEYSSYEQYF TGCGCCAGCAGCCAAGATGAGTACAGCTCCTACGAGCAGTACTTC
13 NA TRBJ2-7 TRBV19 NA CASSISGAYEQYF TGTGCCAGTAGTATATCAGGGGCCTACGAGCAGTACTTC
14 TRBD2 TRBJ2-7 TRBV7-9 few CASSLIAGTYEQYF TGTGCCAGCAGCTTGATAGCGGGGACCTACGAGCAGTACTTC
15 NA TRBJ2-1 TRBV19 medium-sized CASSIAGGSYNEQFF TGTGCCAGTAGTATCGCGGGCGGGTCCTACAATGAGCAGTTCTTC
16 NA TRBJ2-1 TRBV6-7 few CASRKTGRYSYNEQFF TGTGCCAGCAGAAAGACGGGCCGGTACTCCTACAATGAGCAGTTCTTC
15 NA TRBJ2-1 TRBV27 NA CASSLSPGVGNEQFF TGTGCCAGCAGTTTATCCCCGGGAGTCGGTAATGAGCAGTTCTTC
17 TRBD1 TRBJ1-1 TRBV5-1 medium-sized CASSLVFQGARNTEAFF TGCGCCAGCAGCTTGGTCTTCCAGGGGGCGCGGAACACTGAAGCTTTCTTT
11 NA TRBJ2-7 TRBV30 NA CAWSDGSEQYF TGTGCCTGGAGCGATGGATCCGAGCAGTACTTC
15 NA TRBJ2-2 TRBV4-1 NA CASSQAWSDTGELFF TGCGCCAGCAGCCAAGCATGGTCGGACACCGGGGAGCTGTTTTTT
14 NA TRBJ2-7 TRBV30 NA CAWDLGGGPNEQYF TGTGCCTGGGATCTGGGAGGGGGTCCTAACGAGCAGTACTTC
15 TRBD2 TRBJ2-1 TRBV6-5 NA CASRVGLVAYNEQFF TGTGCCAGCAGGGTCGGACTAGTCGCCTACAATGAGCAGTTCTTC
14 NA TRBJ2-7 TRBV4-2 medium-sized CASSQARDSYEQYF TGTGCCAGCAGCCAAGCGAGGGACTCCTACGAGCAGTACTTC
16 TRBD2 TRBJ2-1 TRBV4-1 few CASSQVIGTSGRERFF TGCGCCAGCAGCCAAGTCATCGGGACTAGCGGGAGGGAACGGTTCTTC
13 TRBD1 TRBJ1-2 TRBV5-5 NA CASSLQGANGYTF TGTGCCAGCAGCTTGCAGGGGGCGAATGGCTACACCTTC
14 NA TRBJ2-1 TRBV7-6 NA CASSLDPGAGEQFF TGTGCCAGCAGCTTAGACCCGGGGGCAGGGGAGCAGTTCTTC
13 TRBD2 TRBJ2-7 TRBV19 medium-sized CASSLADPYEQYF TGTGCCAGTAGCCTAGCGGACCCCTACGAGCAGTACTTC
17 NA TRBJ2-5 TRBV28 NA CASSFLQPPTRQETQYF TGTGCCAGCAGTTTCCTCCAGCCCCCTACAAGACAAGAGACCCAGTACTTC
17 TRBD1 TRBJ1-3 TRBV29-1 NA CSVEDHGTGISGNTIYF TGCAGCGTTGAAGATCACGGGACAGGTATCTCTGGAAACACCATATATTTT
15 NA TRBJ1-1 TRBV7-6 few CASSFIEGDSTEAFF TGTGCCAGCAGCTTTATCGAAGGGGATAGCACTGAAGCTTTCTTT
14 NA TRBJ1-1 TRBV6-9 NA CASSYSLSNTEAFF TGTGCCAGCAGTTATTCTCTGTCGAACACTGAAGCTTTCTTT
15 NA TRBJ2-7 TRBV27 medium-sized CASSVDGHPSYEQYF TGTGCCAGCAGTGTAGACGGGCACCCCTCCTACGAGCAGTACTTC
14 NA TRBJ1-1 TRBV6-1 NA CASSSLRGNTEAFF TGTGCCAGCAGTTCCCTCCGGGGGAACACTGAAGCTTTCTTT
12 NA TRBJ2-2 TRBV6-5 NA CASSYSGGELFF TGTGCCAGCAGTTACTCGGGGGGGGAGCTGTTTTTT
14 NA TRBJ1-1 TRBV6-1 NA CASSLTGRNTEAFF TGTGCCAGCAGCCTAACAGGGAGGAACACTGAAGCTTTCTTT
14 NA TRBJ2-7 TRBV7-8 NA CAGSLWDSVREQYF TGTGCCGGCAGCCTCTGGGACTCCGTCCGCGAGCAGTACTTC
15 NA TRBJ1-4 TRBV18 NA CASSPRTSTNEKLFF TGTGCCAGCTCACCCCGGACGTCAACTAATGAAAAACTGTTTTTT
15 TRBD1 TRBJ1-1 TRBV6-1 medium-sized CASSEETGAVTEAFF TGTGCCAGCAGTGAAGAGACAGGGGCCGTGACTGAAGCTTTCTTT
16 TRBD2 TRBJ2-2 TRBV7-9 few CASSLAQAGATGELFF TGTGCCAGCAGCTTAGCCCAAGCGGGAGCCACCGGGGAGCTGTTTTTT
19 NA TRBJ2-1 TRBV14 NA CASSQALGTRAFIYNEQFF TGTGCCAGCAGCCAAGCCCTTGGGACAAGAGCGTTTATTTACAATGAGCAGTTCTTC
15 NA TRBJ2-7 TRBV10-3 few CAISEGRERDYEQYF TGTGCCATCAGTGAAGGACGGGAGAGGGACTACGAGCAGTACTTC
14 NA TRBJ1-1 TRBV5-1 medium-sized CASSPGEGRTEAFF TGCGCCAGCAGCCCTGGGGAAGGGAGGACTGAAGCTTTCTTT
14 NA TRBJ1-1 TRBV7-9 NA CASSLASRLAEAFF TGTGCCAGCAGCTTAGCGTCTCGACTGGCTGAAGCTTTCTTT
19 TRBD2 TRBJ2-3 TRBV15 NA CATSREHGTSGKRRGTQYF TGTGCCACCAGCAGAGAACACGGGACTAGCGGGAAGAGGAGGGGTACGCAGTATTTT
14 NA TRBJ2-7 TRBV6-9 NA CASSFGDSPYEQYF TGTGCCAGCAGTTTCGGGGACTCTCCCTACGAGCAGTACTTC
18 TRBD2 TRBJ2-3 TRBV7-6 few CASSLTPGLAASTDTQYF TGTGCCAGCAGCTTAACCCCGGGACTAGCGGCTAGCACAGATACGCAGTATTTT
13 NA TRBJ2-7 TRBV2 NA CASTPSPTYEQYF TGTGCCAGCACCCCCAGCCCAACCTACGAGCAGTACTTC
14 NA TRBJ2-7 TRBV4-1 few CASSQVGEGYEQYF TGTGCCAGCAGCCAAGTGGGAGAGGGCTACGAGCAGTACTTC
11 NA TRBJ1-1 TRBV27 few CASSAGREAFF TGTGCCAGCAGTGCGGGGAGAGAAGCTTTCTTT
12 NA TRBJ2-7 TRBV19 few CASSDRPYEQYF TGTGCCAGTTCTGATCGTCCGTACGAGCAGTACTTC
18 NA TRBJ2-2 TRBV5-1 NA CASSLLAPSAPNTGELFF TGCGCCAGCAGCTTGCTGGCGCCTTCAGCTCCGAACACCGGGGAGCTGTTTTTT
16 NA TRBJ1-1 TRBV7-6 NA CASSDIQGAGRAEAFF TGTGCCAGCAGCGATATCCAAGGGGCGGGGAGGGCTGAAGCTTTCTTT
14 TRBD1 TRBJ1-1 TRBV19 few CASSITTGTTEAFF TGTGCCAGTAGTATAACGACAGGGACCACTGAAGCTTTCTTT
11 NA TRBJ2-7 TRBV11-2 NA CASSFTYEQYF TGTGCCAGCAGCTTTACCTACGAGCAGTACTTC
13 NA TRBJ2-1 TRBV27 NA CASSRTGWDEQFF TGTGCCAGCAGTAGAACCGGGTGGGATGAGCAGTTCTTC
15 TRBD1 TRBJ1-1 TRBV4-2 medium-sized CASSQTGQANTEAFF TGTGCCAGCAGCCAAACCGGACAGGCGAACACTGAAGCTTTCTTT
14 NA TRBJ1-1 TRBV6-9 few CASSLGTGNTEAFF TGTGCCAGCAGTTTGGGCACGGGGAACACTGAAGCTTTCTTT
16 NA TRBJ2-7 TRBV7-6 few CASSPSPRQAAYEQYF TGTGCCAGCAGCCCCTCCCCGCGACAGGCGGCATACGAGCAGTACTTC
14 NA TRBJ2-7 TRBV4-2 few CASSLRDSGSGQYF TGTGCCAGCAGCCTACGGGATTCAGGTTCGGGGCAGTACTTC
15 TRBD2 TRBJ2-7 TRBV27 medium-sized CASRLGAGVVDEQYF TGTGCCAGCAGGTTAGGGGCGGGAGTAGTGGACGAGCAGTACTTC
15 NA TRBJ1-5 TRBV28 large CASSRTGEPNQPQHF TGTGCCAGCAGTCGAACGGGAGAGCCCAATCAGCCCCAGCATTTT
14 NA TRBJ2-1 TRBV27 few CASSLRVTYNEQFF TGTGCCAGCAGTTTACGGGTCACCTACAATGAGCAGTTCTTC
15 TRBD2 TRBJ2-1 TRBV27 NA CASSRGTSGYNEQFF TGTGCCAGCAGTAGGGGGACTAGCGGCTACAATGAGCAGTTCTTC
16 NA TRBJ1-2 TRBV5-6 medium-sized CASSLAGESDFYGYTF TGTGCCAGCAGCTTGGCCGGGGAGAGCGACTTCTATGGCTACACCTTC